This passage covers 21 T cell receptor beta chains from one sample sequenced in a study of blood T cell repertoires in COVID-19. Data came from immunoSEQ multiplex PCR; TCRdb stores just in-frame clones and leaves some out. The table has approximately 290,000 clones, around 87% seen once; the top ten hold 3.5% to 5%. Sequencing was done on a sample of PBMCs or T cells enriched from blood (not recorded which). The source is a woman in her late teens or twenties with acute COVID-19.

V usage is TRBV24-1 and J usage is TRBJ1-5; 7 bases align to TRBD1. The CDR3 covers 15 residues. Trimming cost V 2 bases and J 2 bases; bases outside gene matches: 2. Germline V gene data show CDR1 as KGHDR and CDR2 as SFDVKD. CDR3 nucleotide sequence: TGTGCCACCAGTGATTACGGACAGGGCAATCAGCCCCAGCATTTT. Amino acid sequence: CATSDYGQGNQPQHF.

The J gene is TRBJ1-1, the V gene TRBV10-3, with TRBD1 identical over 7 bases. Looked up from germline, CDR1 is ENHRY and CDR2 is SYGVKD. This CDR3 contains 13 residues. J gave up 0 bases and V 8 bases, and 3 bases lay outside the gene matches. In DNA form, the CDR3 reads TGTGCCATCGGACAGGAAGTGAACACTGAAGCTTTCTTT. It translates to CAIGQEVNTEAFF.

This chain links TRBV21-1 with TRBJ2-7; the table's D call, TRBD2, was not checked against the DNA. TRBV21-1 constitutes a pseudogene. The CDR3 is 15 amino acids. The CDR3 coding sequence is TGTGCCAGCAGCAAAGATCGGCACCGGGCCTACGAGCAGTACTTC. The encoded protein is CASSKDRHRAYEQYF.

CDR3 loop: CASSDYRGEQYF. CDR3 DNA sequence: TGTGCCAGCAGCGACTACAGGGGCGAGCAGTACTTC. The chain uses TRBV9 and TRBJ2-7; 7 bases agree with TRBD1. The CDR3 totals 12 residues. V gave up 3 bases and J gave up 6 bases; unmatched junction bases: 3. CDR1 SGDLS and CDR2 YYNGEE come from the germline V gene.

The J gene is TRBJ1-2, the V gene TRBV7-2; TRBD1 matches at 7 bases. J was trimmed by 3 bases and V by 4 bases; bases with no gene match: 8. CDR3 length equals 15 residues. Looked up from germline, CDR1 is SGHTA and CDR2 is FQGNSA. The CDR3 bases are TGTGCCAGCAGCTCCACAGGGGTGCAGGACTATGGCTACACCTTC. It is translated as CASSSTGVQDYGYTF.

The rearrangement joins TRBV7-8 to TRBJ1-3, with 7 bases that match TRBD1. The V segment lost 5 bases and the J segment 3 bases; nucleotides outside the gene matches: 4. This CDR3 region has 14 residues. Per the germline V gene, CDR1 is SGHVS and CDR2 is FQNEAQ. Written as DNA, the CDR3 is TGTGCCAGCAGCGCAAGGGGGCTTGGAAACACCATATATTTT. This sequence encodes CASSARGLGNTIYF.

The chain has TRBV5-1 and TRBJ1-2, with 10 bases lining up with TRBD1. V was clipped by 4 bases and J by 3 bases; unmatched bases: 3. Germline values: CDR1 SGHRS, CDR2 YFSETQ. The CDR3 sequence is 14 residues long. This CDR3 reads CASSPGTGDYGYTF. CDR3 coding DNA: TGCGCCAGCAGCCCTGGGACAGGGGACTATGGCTACACCTTC.

This sequence joins TRBV28 and TRBJ2-7, with a possible D match to TRBD2 (7 bases). There are 15 residues in the CDR3. The V gene lost 3 bases and the J gene lost 5 bases, with 17 bases spanning the gap. Per the germline V gene, CDR1 is MDHEN and CDR2 is SYDVKM. Here the CDR3 DNA reads TGTGCCAGCAGTTTGTGGGTCGGGGGGCGCGACGAGCAGTACTTC. Translated: CASSLWVGGRDEQYF.

J is TRBJ1-1 and V is TRBV7-2; D is perhaps TRBD1 (6 bases). The ends were cut back, 1 base at V and 7 bases at J, with 22 bases in the middle. The CDR3 is 17 residues long. CDR1 SGHTA and CDR2 FQGNSA come from the germline V gene. CDR3 residues: CASSLEGRRGKLLEAFF. CDR3 in DNA: TGTGCCAGCAGCTTAGAGGGGCGAAGGGGGAAATTACTTGAAGCTTTCTTT.

The V and J genes are TRBV7-2 and TRBJ2-1, with 13 bases fitting TRBD2. V gave up 4 bases and J gave up 9 bases; unmatched junction bases: 9. CDR3 size: 16 residues. Germline CDR1 is SGHTA and CDR2 is FQGNSA. In DNA form, the CDR3 reads TGTGCCAGCAGCTCCGGGACTAGCGGGAAATCGAGTGAGCAGTTCTTC. It translates to CASSSGTSGKSSEQFF.

This chain joins TRBV28 and TRBJ1-3; D gene ambiguous. CDR1 and CDR2 from the germline V gene are MDHEN and SYDVKM. Trimming removed 6 bases at V and 4 bases at J, with 13 bases between. CDR3 length: 14 amino acids. The CDR3 loop reads CASSPFSGGNTIYF. CDR3 nucleotides: TGTGCCAGCAGCCCCTTCAGCGGGGGAAACACCATATATTTT.

The chain employs TRBV1 and TRBJ1-3; the DNA was not used to check the table's D call, TRBD1. TRBV1 counts as a pseudogene. The CDR3 totals 15 residues. CDR3 coding DNA: TGCACCAGCAGCCAAGGCAGGGGGGCTGGAAACACCATATATTTT. Translated: CTSSQGRGAGNTIYF.

The genes are TRBV2 and TRBJ1-2; 7 bases line up with TRBD1. The CDR3 sequence is 15 residues long. The germline V gene encodes CDR1 SNHLY and CDR2 FYNNEI. The junction had 7 bases not matched to a gene; V was cut back by 6 bases and J by 0 bases. In DNA, the CDR3 is TGTGCCAGCAGAGGGAACAGGGGTTCTAACTATGGCTACACCTTC. Translated: CASRGNRGSNYGYTF.

The chain links TRBV24-1 to TRBJ2-1, with 10 bases aligning to TRBD2. The CDR3 has 17 residues. V trimming: 2 bases; J trimming: 2 bases; junction bases outside the gene matches: 5. Germline values: CDR1 KGHDR, CDR2 SFDVKD. In DNA form, the CDR3 reads TGTGCCACCAGTGATTCCAAAGGACTAGCGGCCTACAATGAGCAGTTCTTC. It translates to CATSDSKGLAAYNEQFF.

This sequence joins TRBV28 and TRBJ1-6, with TRBD1 identical over 7 bases. Germline V gene sequence: CDR1 MDHEN, CDR2 SYDVKM. This CDR3 has 15 residues. J lost 9 bases, V lost 6 bases, and 11 bases had no gene match. This CDR3 is CASRSPTGTASPLHF. CDR3 nucleotide sequence: TGTGCCAGCAGATCGCCCACCGGGACAGCTTCACCCCTCCACTTT.

In this sample, this clone turned up once. This chain links TRBV11-3 with TRBJ2-1; TRBD2 agrees at 10 bases. J was trimmed by 4 bases and V by 1 base; bases with no gene match: 1. From germline, CDR1 is SGHNT and CDR2 YENEEA. This CDR3 is 15 amino acids long. The CDR3 DNA sequence: TGTGCCAGCAGCTTAGGTAGCGGGGGGTACAATGAGCAGTTCTTC. This codes for CASSLGSGGYNEQFF.

V is TRBV13 and J is TRBJ1-1, with TRBD1 as a possible D gene (5 bases). The germline gives CDR1 PRHDT, CDR2 FYEKMQ (reference sequence). The CDR3 length is 14 residues. Trimming pared 4 bases from V and 4 bases from J, leaving 13 bases between. The DNA of the CDR3 is TGTGCCAGCAGCTCACGGTCCAGGGCCACTGAAGCTTTCTTT. It yields the protein CASSSRSRATEAFF.

The gene calls are TRBV6-5 and TRBJ2-2, with 10 bases that match TRBD2. J lost 7 bases, V lost 0 bases, and 5 bases had no gene match. This CDR3 is 16 amino acids long. The germline V gene has CDR1 MNHEY and CDR2 SVGAGI. CDR3 loop: CASSYSTSGYGGELFF. For the CDR3, the DNA is TGTGCCAGCAGTTACTCGACTAGCGGGTATGGCGGGGAGCTGTTTTTT.

The chain has TRBV6-4 and TRBJ2-2; 10 bases fit TRBD2. The V gene end was trimmed by 0 bases and the J gene end by 3 bases; junction bases not matched to a gene: 4. Germline CDR1 is MRHNA and CDR2 is SNTAGT. The CDR3 extends over 17 amino acids. This chain's CDR3 is CASSDSSLAGDTGELFF. CDR3 in DNA: TGTGCCAGCAGTGACTCTAGTCTAGCGGGAGACACCGGGGAGCTGTTTTTT.

The gene calls are TRBV29-1 and TRBJ2-5, with D hard to call. Germline V gene lookup returns CDR1 SQVTM and CDR2 ANQGSEA. The V gene lost 5 bases and the J gene lost 5 bases, with 12 bases spanning the gap. The CDR3 is made up of 12 amino acids. The CDR3 bases are TGCAGCGTTCAAATAAATCGGGAGACCCAGTACTTC. Translation gives CSVQINRETQYF.

The V and J genes are TRBV10-3 and TRBJ1-2, with D perhaps matching TRBD1 (6 bases). V was cut by 11 bases and J by 7 bases, with 20 bases left in between. The CDR3 spans 13 residues. Germline CDR1 is ENHRY and CDR2 is SYGVKD. The CDR3 is CAAFTGLGRGYTF. CDR3 in DNA: TGTGCCGCCTTTACAGGGCTGGGTCGTGGCTACACCTTC.